These 11 T cell receptor beta chains were sequenced from one sample in a study of blood T cells in healthy people across ages. Primers used in a second PCR of roughly 6 to 12 cycles were a sample-barcoded 5' primer and a J-beta primer mix. TCRdb reprocessed the 5' RACE reads via MiXCR and lists one record per CDR3 protein. The sample contains 2 million or so distinct CDR3 sequences, around half of which appear only once. Sequencing input: blood. All receptors derive from a woman aged 40 to 50 in good health.

The chain has TRBV9 and TRBJ2-6, with D perhaps TRBD2 (5 bases). Germline CDR1 reads SGDLS; CDR2 reads YYNGEE. V was shortened by 3 bases and J by 0 bases, with 10 bases between the two germline ends. This CDR3 spans 16 amino acids. In DNA, the CDR3 is TGTGCCAGCAGCGCGAGGGCCGTCTCTGGGGCCAACGTCCTGACTTTC. Translating gives CASSARAVSGANVLTF.

This clonotype was seen more than once but under ten times. The genes are TRBV20-1 and TRBJ2-1; 8 nucleotides agree with TRBD1. Germline CDR1 DFQATT, CDR2 SNEGSKA (reference sequence). This CDR3 comprises 14 residues. The V and J ends lost 4 bases and 2 bases, in that order; junction bases with no gene match: 4. The chain's CDR3 is CSANRQGTYNEQFF. The CDR3 DNA follows: TGCAGTGCTAATAGACAGGGGACCTACAATGAGCAGTTCTTC.

This clonotype showed up just a few times. The chain couples TRBV12-5 to TRBJ2-7; D is unclear. This CDR3 is 12 amino acids long. CDR1 LGHNT and CDR2 FRNRAP come from the germline V gene. V lost 9 bases and J 2 bases, leaving 11 bases between the germline ends. The CDR3 sequence: CARSWFTYEQYF. The CDR3 DNA sequence: TGTGCTAGGTCCTGGTTCACCTACGAGCAGTACTTC. Using reference TRBV12-5 and TRBJ2-7 for the parts outside the CDR3, the full variable domain is DARVTQTPRHKVTEMGQEVTMRCQPILGHNTVFWYRQTMMQGLELLAYFRNRAPLDDSGMPKDRFSAEMPDATLATLKIQPSEPRDSAVYFCARSWFTYEQYFGPGTRLTVT.

This clonotype was observed a few times. The rearrangement uses TRBV28 and TRBJ1-5; D might be TRBD1 (5 bases). The V gene lost 5 bases and the J gene lost 2 bases, with 13 bases spanning the gap. CDR1 and CDR2 from the germline V gene are MDHEN and SYDVKM. This CDR3 has 15 amino acids. DNA for the CDR3: TGTGCCAGCAGTCCCGGGGGGGAAGGCAATCAGCCCCAGCATTTT. Its protein is CASSPGGEGNQPQHF.

The table lists this clonotype with a few counts. The chain carries TRBV4-2 and TRBJ2-1; 8 bases match TRBD1. CDR3 size: 15 residues. Germline trimming cut 4 bases from V and 8 bases from J; bases unmatched to any gene: 10. Germline V CDR1 and CDR2: LGHNA, YNFKEQ. The CDR3 region is CASSPRQGARDEQFF. The CDR3 DNA follows: TGTGCCAGCAGCCCTCGGCAGGGGGCGAGGGATGAGCAGTTCTTC.

The gene calls are TRBV9 and TRBJ2-5; perhaps D is TRBD1 or TRBD2 (5 bases each). The CDR3 has 12 amino acids. Germline V lookup: CDR1 SGDLS, CDR2 YYNGEE. V shed 5 bases and J shed 9 bases, with 14 bases lying between them. The CDR3 spells CASSSPGTPQYF. DNA for the CDR3: TGTGCCAGCAGTTCGCCCGGGACGCCCCAGTACTTC. The entire variable domain, with the rest obtained from reference TRBV9 and TRBJ2-5, is as follows: DSGVTQTPKHLITATGQRVTLRCSPRSGDLSVYWYQQSLDQGLQFLIQYYNGEERAKGNILERFSAQQFPDLHSELNLSSLELGDSALYFCASSSPGTPQYFGPGTRLLVL.

This clonotype came up a few times. The genes are TRBV28 and TRBJ2-1; TRBD1 might be the D (5 bases). Germline V gene lookup returns CDR1 MDHEN and CDR2 SYDVKM. The CDR3 is 19 residues long. V lost 3 bases and J 6 bases, leaving 27 bases between the germline ends. The CDR3 sequence: CASSLLSGRAERRFNEQFF. CDR3 sequence (DNA): TGTGCCAGCAGTTTGCTGTCGGGCAGGGCGGAACGTCGGTTCAATGAGCAGTTCTTC.

The CDR3 sequence is CASSPNGQQETQYF. As DNA, the CDR3 is TGTGCCAGCAGCCCCAACGGACAGCAGGAGACCCAGTACTTC. The chain uses TRBV12-3 or TRBV12-4 and TRBJ2-5; maybe TRBD1 (6 bases). The V gene lost 6 bases and the J gene lost 5 bases, with 16 bases spanning the gap. The CDR3 covers 14 residues.

This clonotype occurred once. The chain couples TRBV7-6 to TRBJ2-3; 9 bases line up with TRBD2. The CDR3 contains 17 residues. Germline CDR1 is SGHVS and CDR2 is FNYEAQ. The trim removed 4 bases at V and 2 bases at J, leaving 10 bases unmatched. CDR3 in DNA: TGTGCCAGCAGCTCCTTTCGAGCGGGGGGCACCACAGATACGCAGTATTTT. Translation: CASSSFRAGGTTDTQYF.

This clonotype occurred a few times. The chain links TRBV4-3 to TRBJ2-4, with 9 bases lining up with TRBD1. The CDR3 runs to 17 residues. V shed 1 base, J shed 4 bases, and the junction held 8 bases outside the gene matches. CDR1 is LGHNA, CDR2 YSLEER, per germline. The CDR3, as DNA: TGCGCCAGCAGCCAAGTAGAAGCGGGGACAGGGAAAAACATTCAGTACTTC. This gives the protein CASSQVEAGTGKNIQYF.

This chain connects TRBV5-1 to TRBJ2-5; maybe TRBD1 (5 bases). V shed 6 bases and J shed 4 bases, with 16 bases lying between them. Germline V lookup: CDR1 SGHRS, CDR2 YFSETQ. This CDR3 is 14 amino acids long. The chain's CDR3 is CASTSIDSRETQYF. CDR3 DNA: TGCGCCAGCACCTCAATCGACAGCCGAGAGACCCAGTACTTC.